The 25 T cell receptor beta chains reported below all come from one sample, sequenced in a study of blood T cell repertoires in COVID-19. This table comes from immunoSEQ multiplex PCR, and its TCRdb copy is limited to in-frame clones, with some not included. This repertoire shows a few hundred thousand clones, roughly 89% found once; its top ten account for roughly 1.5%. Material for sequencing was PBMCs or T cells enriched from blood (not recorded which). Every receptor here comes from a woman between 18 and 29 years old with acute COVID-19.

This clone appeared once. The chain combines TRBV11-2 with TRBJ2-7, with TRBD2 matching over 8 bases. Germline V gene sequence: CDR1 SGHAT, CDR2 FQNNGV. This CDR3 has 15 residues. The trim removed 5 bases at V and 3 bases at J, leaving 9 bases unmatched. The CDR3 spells CASSLTGTSYYEQYF. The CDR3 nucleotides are TGTGCCAGCAGCCTCACCGGGACTAGTTACTACGAGCAGTACTTC.

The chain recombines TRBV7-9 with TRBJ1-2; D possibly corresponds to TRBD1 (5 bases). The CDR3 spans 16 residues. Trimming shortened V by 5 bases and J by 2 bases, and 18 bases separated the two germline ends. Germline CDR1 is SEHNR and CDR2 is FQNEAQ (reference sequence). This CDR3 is CASSPALGQGNYGYTF. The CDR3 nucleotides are TGTGCCAGCAGCCCAGCATTAGGACAAGGAAACTATGGCTACACCTTC.

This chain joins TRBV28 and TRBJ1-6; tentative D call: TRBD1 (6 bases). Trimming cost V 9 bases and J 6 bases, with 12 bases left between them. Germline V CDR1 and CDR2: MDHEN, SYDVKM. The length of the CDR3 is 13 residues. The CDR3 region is CASKDSLNSPLHF. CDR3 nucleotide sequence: TGTGCCAGTAAGGACAGTCTTAATTCACCCCTCCACTTT.

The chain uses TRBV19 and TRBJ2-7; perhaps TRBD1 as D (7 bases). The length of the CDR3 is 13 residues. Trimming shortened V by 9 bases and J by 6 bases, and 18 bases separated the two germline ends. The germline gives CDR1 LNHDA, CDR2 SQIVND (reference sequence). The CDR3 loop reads CASLTGTWGEQYF. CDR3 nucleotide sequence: TGTGCCAGCCTGACAGGGACTTGGGGCGAGCAGTACTTC.

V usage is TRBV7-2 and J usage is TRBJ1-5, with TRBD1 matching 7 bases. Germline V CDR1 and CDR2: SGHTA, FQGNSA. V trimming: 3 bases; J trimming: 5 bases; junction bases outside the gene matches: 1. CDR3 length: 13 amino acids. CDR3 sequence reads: CASSLQGDQPQHF. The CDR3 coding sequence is TGTGCCAGCAGCTTGCAGGGGGATCAGCCCCAGCATTTT.

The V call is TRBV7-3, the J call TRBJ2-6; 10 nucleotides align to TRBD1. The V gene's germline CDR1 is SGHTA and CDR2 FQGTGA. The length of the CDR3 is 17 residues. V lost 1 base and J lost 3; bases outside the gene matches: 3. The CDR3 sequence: CASSLRQGAGGANVLTF. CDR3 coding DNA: TGTGCCAGCAGCTTAAGACAGGGGGCCGGTGGGGCCAACGTCCTGACTTTC.

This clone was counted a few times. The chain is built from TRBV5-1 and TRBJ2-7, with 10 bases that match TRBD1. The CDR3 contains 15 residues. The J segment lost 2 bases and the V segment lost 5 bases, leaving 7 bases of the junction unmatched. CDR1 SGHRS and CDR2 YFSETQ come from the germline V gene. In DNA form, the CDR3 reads TGCGCCAGCAGACCGACGGGGACAGGGGCCTACGAGCAGTACTTC. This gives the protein CASRPTGTGAYEQYF.

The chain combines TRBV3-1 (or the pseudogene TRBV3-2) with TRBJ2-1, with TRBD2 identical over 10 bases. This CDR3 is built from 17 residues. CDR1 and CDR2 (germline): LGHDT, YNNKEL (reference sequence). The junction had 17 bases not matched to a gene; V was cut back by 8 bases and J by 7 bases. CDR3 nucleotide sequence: TGTGCCAGCCGGGCACGAATGCCGGGACTAGCGATGAATGAGCAGTTCTTC. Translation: CASRARMPGLAMNEQFF.

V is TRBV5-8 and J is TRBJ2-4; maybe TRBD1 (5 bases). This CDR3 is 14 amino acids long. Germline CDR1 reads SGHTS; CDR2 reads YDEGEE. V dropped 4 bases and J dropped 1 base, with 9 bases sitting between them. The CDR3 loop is CASSIQGAKNIQYF. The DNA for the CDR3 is TGTGCCAGCAGCATTCAGGGTGCCAAAAACATTCAGTACTTC.

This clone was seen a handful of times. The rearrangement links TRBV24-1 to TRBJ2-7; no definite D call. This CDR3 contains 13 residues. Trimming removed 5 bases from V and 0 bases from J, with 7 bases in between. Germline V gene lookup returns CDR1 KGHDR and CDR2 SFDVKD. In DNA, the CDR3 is TGTGCCACCAGTGGTCCGAGCTCCTACGAGCAGTACTTC. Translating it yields CATSGPSSYEQYF.

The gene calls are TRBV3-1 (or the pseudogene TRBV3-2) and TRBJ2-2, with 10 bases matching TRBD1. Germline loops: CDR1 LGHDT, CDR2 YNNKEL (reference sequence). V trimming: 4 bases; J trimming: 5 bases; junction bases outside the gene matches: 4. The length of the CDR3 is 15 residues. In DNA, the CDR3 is TGTGCCAGCAGCCTACGGGACAGGGGAACCGGGGAGCTGTTTTTT. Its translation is CASSLRDRGTGELFF.

Here the CDR3 reads CASSPDRSNSPLHF. In DNA form, the CDR3 reads TGTGCCAGCAGCCCGGACAGGTCTAATTCACCCCTCCACTTT. The V gene is TRBV7-9, the J gene TRBJ1-6; TRBD1 aligns across 7 bases. Germline CDR1 reads SEHNR; CDR2 reads FQNEAQ (reference sequence). With V trimmed by 5 bases and J by 6 bases, 4 bases remained unmatched. The CDR3 is 14 amino acids.

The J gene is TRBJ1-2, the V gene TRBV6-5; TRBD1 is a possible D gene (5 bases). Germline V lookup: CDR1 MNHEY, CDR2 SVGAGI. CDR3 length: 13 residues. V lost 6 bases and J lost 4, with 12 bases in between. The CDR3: CASRPDSLYGYTF. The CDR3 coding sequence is TGTGCCAGCAGGCCCGACAGCCTCTATGGCTACACCTTC.

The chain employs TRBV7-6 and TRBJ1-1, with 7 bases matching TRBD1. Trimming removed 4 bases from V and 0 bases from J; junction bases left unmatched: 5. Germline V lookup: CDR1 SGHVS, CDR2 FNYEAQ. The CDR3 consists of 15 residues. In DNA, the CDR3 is TGTGCCAGCAGCTCAAGACAGGGCGTGAACACTGAAGCTTTCTTT. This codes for CASSSRQGVNTEAFF.

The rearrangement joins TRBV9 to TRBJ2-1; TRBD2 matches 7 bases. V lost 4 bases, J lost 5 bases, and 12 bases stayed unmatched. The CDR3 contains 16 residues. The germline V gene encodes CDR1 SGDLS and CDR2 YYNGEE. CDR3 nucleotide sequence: TGTGCCAGCAGCTTTTACAGGACGGGACTACACAATGAGCAGTTCTTC. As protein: CASSFYRTGLHNEQFF.

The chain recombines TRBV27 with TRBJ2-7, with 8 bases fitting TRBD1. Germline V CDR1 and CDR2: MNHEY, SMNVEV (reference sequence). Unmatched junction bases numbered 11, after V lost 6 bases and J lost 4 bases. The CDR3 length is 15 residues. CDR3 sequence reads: CASSTTGGGLYEQYF. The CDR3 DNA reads TGTGCCAGCAGCACAACAGGGGGTGGGCTATACGAGCAGTACTTC.

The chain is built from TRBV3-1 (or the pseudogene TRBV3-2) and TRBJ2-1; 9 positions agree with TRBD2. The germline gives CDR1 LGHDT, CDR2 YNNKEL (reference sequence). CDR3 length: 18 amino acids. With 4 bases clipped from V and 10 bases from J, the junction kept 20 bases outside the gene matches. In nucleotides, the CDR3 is TGTGCCAGCAGCCCATCTTATTGGACTAGCGATTACAATACCGAGCAGTTCTTC. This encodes CASSPSYWTSDYNTEQFF.

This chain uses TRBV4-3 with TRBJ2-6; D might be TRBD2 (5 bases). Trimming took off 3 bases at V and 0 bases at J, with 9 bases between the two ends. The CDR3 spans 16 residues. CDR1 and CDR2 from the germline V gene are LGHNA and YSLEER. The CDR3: CASSQEAVSGANVLTF. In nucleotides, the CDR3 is TGCGCCAGCAGCCAGGAAGCGGTCTCTGGGGCCAACGTCCTGACTTTC.

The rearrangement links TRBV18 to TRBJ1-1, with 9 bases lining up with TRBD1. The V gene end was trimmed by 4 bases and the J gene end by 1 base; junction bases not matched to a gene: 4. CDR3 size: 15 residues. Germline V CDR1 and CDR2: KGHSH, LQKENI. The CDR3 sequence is CASSRPTGGNTEAFF. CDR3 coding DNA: TGTGCCAGCTCACGACCGACAGGGGGGAACACTGAAGCTTTCTTT. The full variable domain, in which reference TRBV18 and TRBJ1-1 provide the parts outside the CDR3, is NAGVMQNPRHLVRRRGQEARLRCSPMKGHSHVYWYRQLPEEGLKFMVYLQKENIIDESGMPKERFSAEFPKEGPSILRIQQVVRGDSAAYFCASSRPTGGNTEAFFGQGTRLTVV.

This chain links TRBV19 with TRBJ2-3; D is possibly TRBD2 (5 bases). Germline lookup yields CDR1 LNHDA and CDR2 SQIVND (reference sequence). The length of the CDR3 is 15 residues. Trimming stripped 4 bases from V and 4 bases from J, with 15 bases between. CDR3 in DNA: TGTGCCAGTAGTAACCGGGCGGGTGCCCCAGATACGCAGTATTTT. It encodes CASSNRAGAPDTQYF.

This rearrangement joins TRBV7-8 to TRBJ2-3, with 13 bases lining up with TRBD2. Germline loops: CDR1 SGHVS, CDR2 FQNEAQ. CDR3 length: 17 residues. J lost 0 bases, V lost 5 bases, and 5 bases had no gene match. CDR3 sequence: CASSTGLAGTSTDTQYF. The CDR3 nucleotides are TGTGCCAGCAGCACGGGACTAGCGGGAACGAGCACAGATACGCAGTATTTT.

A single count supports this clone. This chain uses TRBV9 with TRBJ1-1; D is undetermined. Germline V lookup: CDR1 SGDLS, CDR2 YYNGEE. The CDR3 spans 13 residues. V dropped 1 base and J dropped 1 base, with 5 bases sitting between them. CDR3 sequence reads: CASSVPPNTEAFF. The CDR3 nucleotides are TGTGCCAGCAGCGTACCTCCGAACACTGAAGCTTTCTTT.

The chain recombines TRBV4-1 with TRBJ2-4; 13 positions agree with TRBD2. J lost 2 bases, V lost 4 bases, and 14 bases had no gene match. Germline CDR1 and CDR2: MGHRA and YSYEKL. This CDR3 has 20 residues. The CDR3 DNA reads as TGCGCCAGCAGCCCCCCGGGACTAGCGGGACCGACCTCTTCCAAAAACATTCAGTACTTC. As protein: CASSPPGLAGPTSSKNIQYF.

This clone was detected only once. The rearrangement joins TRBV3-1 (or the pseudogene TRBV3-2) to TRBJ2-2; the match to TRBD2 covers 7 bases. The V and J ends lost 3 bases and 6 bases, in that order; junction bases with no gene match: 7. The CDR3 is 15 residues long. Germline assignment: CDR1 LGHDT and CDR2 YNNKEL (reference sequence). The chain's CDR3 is CASSHALAKAGELFF. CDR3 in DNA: TGTGCCAGCAGCCACGCACTAGCGAAGGCCGGGGAGCTGTTTTTT.

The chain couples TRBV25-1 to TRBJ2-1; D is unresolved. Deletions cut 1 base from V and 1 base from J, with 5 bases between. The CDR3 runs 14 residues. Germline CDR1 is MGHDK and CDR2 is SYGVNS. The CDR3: CASSEWASYNEQFF. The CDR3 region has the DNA TGTGCCAGCAGTGAATGGGCTTCCTACAATGAGCAGTTCTTC.